This T cell receptor beta chain was documented in a study of cytomegalovirus exposure and HLA in healthy donors. Study-wide results and caveats: Compared with the approximately 700-donor mean, an Asian-associated ancestry cluster reportedly had fewer N-insertions, according to a later analysis.

The V gene's germline CDR1 is GTSNPN and CDR2 SVGIG (reference sequence). The CDR3 has 15 amino acids. The trim removed 2 bases at V and 10 bases at J, leaving 9 bases unmatched. Researchers ran the PCR with 60 Vbeta and 13 Jbeta primers. Method: immunoSEQ multiplex PCR; TCRdb's copy keeps in-frame clones and lacks some. The sample includes over 150,000 clones, approximately 80% seen only once; the top ten take about 3.4%. This clone was picked up one time. Its specificity is unknown. The sequence was collected from a woman aged 45-59 years in good health and CMV-seropositive. Sequences were obtained from PBMCs. This rearrangement joins TRBV30 to TRBJ1-6; 9 bases agree with TRBD1. The CDR3 DNA follows: TGTGCCTGGAGTACCCCGGGACAGGGATGGTCACCCCTCCACTTT. This translates into CAWSTPGQGWSPLHF. The full variable domain, completed using reference TRBV30 and TRBJ1-6, is SQTIHQWPATLVQPVGSPLSLECTVEGTSNPNLYWYRQAAGRGLQLLFYSVGIGQISSEVPQNLSASRPQDRQFILSSKKLLLSDSGFYLCAWSTPGQGWSPLHFGNGTRLTVT.